Listed here are 2 T cell receptor beta chains from one sample, sequenced in a study of blood T cell repertoires in COVID-19. TCRdb's table, derived via immunoSEQ multiplex PCR, lists solely in-frame clones and lacks some. Among under 300,000 clones listed, roughly nine tenths were seen once. The sequenced sample was peripheral blood. These receptors were obtained from a woman in her 30s with COVID-19, enrolled during active disease.

This clone was seen once. The rearrangement joins TRBV7-2 to TRBJ1-2; D possibly corresponds to TRBD1 (6 bases). This CDR3 contains 14 residues. Germline CDR1 reads SGHTA; CDR2 reads FQGNSA. Trimming cost V 5 bases and J 6 bases, with 16 bases left between them. CDR3 residues: CASSIRDTLNGYTF. The CDR3 DNA reads as TGTGCCAGCAGCATCCGGGACACCCTCAATGGCTACACCTTC.

The V gene is TRBV5-6, the J gene TRBJ2-7; D possibly corresponds to TRBD2 (6 bases). The CDR3 runs 14 residues. Between the trimmed V and J ends, which lost 4 bases and 5 bases, there was a span of 16 bases. The germline CDR1 and CDR2 sequences are SGHDT and YYEEEE. The CDR3 protein is CASSAGTDLNEQYF. CDR3 DNA sequence: TGTGCCAGCAGCGCCGGGACTGACCTTAACGAGCAGTACTTC.